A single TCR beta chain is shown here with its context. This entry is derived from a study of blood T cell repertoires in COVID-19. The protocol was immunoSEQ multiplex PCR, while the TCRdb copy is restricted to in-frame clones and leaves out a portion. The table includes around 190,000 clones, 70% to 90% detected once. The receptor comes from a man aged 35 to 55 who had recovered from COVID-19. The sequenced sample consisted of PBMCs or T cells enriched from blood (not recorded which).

The CDR3 loop is CASSADRGRSYEQYF. Written as DNA, the CDR3 is TGTGCCAGCAGCGCGGACAGGGGGAGATCCTACGAGCAGTACTTC. The V and J genes are TRBV9 and TRBJ2-7; 10 bases are shared with TRBD1. V lost 3 bases and J lost 1; bases outside the gene matches: 4. Germline CDR1 reads SGDLS; CDR2 reads YYNGEE. This CDR3 has 15 residues.